These 15 T cell receptor beta chains were all obtained from the same sample, sequenced in a study of shared clonotypes between healthy human individuals. Cells designated naive CD8 were CD45RO-negative and were positively selected for CCR7, with terminally differentiated effector memory CD45RA+ cells excluded. The repertoire was sequenced with immunoSEQ multiplex PCR; TCRdb's copy has only in-frame clones and lacks some. The sample has more than 600,000 clones, approximately 90% seen once. The specimen sequenced was naive CD8+ T cells sorted from blood. The source is a man aged 25-40 years in good health.

The count of this clone is one. DNA for the CDR3: TGTGCCAGCAGCGACACGGACAGGGGCTACGAGCAGTACTTC. The encoded protein is CASSDTDRGYEQYF. The rearrangement links TRBV9 to TRBJ2-7; 9 bases align to TRBD1. Germline lookup yields CDR1 SGDLS and CDR2 YYNGEE. V lost 3 bases, J lost 3 bases, and 4 bases stayed unmatched. This CDR3 region has 14 residues.

V and J are TRBV27 and TRBJ2-2; 7 positions agree with TRBD1. Germline loops: CDR1 MNHEY, CDR2 SMNVEV (reference sequence). The CDR3 runs 13 residues. The ends lost 5 bases at V and 6 bases at J; junction bases unmatched: 3. In DNA, the CDR3 is TGTGCCAGCAGTACGACAGGGCCCGGGGAGCTGTTTTTT. It yields the protein CASSTTGPGELFF.

This chain links TRBV6-6 with TRBJ1-2; the D is unclear. The CDR3 contains 15 residues. The V end lost 0 bases, the J end lost 0 bases, and 8 bases lay between the germline ends. Germline CDR1 and CDR2: MNHNY and SVGAGI (reference sequence). DNA for the CDR3: TGTGCCAGCAGTTACTCGCCAGATACTAACTATGGCTACACCTTC. Translated, it gives CASSYSPDTNYGYTF.

The chain employs TRBV27 and TRBJ2-7; no definite D call. Per germline, CDR1 MNHEY and CDR2 SMNVEV (reference sequence). The CDR3 has 15 amino acids. Trimming stripped 2 bases from V and 3 bases from J, with 14 bases between. As DNA, the CDR3 is TGTGCCAGCAGTTTAGATTCCGGCACTTACTACGAGCAGTACTTC. Its translation: CASSLDSGTYYEQYF.

The chain is built from TRBV5-1 and TRBJ2-3; D gene unclear. V was shortened by 4 bases and J by 6 bases, with 6 bases between the two germline ends. CDR3 length: 11 residues. Germline CDR1 reads SGHRS; CDR2 reads YFSETQ. The DNA for the CDR3 is TGCGCCAGCAGCGTCACCGATACGCAGTATTTT. Its protein product is CASSVTDTQYF.

There are a few counts of this clone. The V gene is TRBV7-9, the J gene TRBJ1-5; D gene unclear. Germline CDR1 and CDR2: SEHNR and FQNEAQ (reference sequence). There are 14 residues in the CDR3. The V end was cut by 4 bases, the J end by 6 bases, with 13 bases between. The CDR3 sequence: CASSSTLERQPQHF. CDR3 sequence (DNA): TGTGCCAGCAGCTCAACCCTCGAGCGTCAGCCCCAGCATTTT.

The chain recombines TRBV15 with TRBJ1-2, with a tentative D call TRBD1 (6 bases). This CDR3 has 16 residues. Between the trimmed V and J ends, which lost 2 bases and 0 bases, there was a span of 13 bases. Germline loops: CDR1 LNHNV, CDR2 YYDKDF (reference sequence). This CDR3 is CATSRTRDTANYGYTF. In DNA, the CDR3 is TGTGCCACCAGCAGAACCCGGGACACCGCTAACTATGGCTACACCTTC.

The genes are TRBV7-9 and TRBJ1-2, with TRBD1 identical over 8 bases. Germline V gene data show CDR1 as SEHNR and CDR2 as FQNEAQ (reference sequence). V shed 6 bases and J 4 bases; nucleotides not matched to a gene: 4. The CDR3 runs to 13 residues. The CDR3 nucleotides read TGTGCCAGCAGTTACCAGGGGGCCTATGGCTACACCTTC. Translated, it gives CASSYQGAYGYTF.

The chain couples TRBV4-1 to TRBJ1-2; D is uncertain. The CDR3 spans 14 residues. CDR1 is MGHRA, CDR2 YSYEKL, per germline. The V end was cut by 3 bases, the J end by 1 base, with 9 bases between. The CDR3 is CASSQTDFNYGYTF. CDR3 coding DNA: TGCGCCAGCAGCCAGACGGACTTTAACTATGGCTACACCTTC.

The V call is TRBV11-2, the J call TRBJ2-7; D gene unclear. Germline V gives CDR1 SGHAT, CDR2 FQNNGV. Trimming cost V 1 base and J 7 bases, with 11 bases left between them. CDR3 length: 13 residues. CDR3 bases: TGTGCCAGCAGCTTAGCCCCTCTGTGGGAGCAGTACTTC. The encoded protein is CASSLAPLWEQYF.

The chain joins TRBV5-6 to TRBJ2-7; D not certain. The V gene lost 3 bases and the J gene lost 0 bases, with 4 bases spanning the gap. Germline loops: CDR1 SGHDT, CDR2 YYEEEE. The CDR3 runs 12 residues. CDR3 nucleotides: TGTGCCAGCAGCTCAGTCTCCTACGAGCAGTACTTC. It specifies CASSSVSYEQYF. Full variable domain (missing parts from reference TRBV5-6 and TRBJ2-7): DAGVTQSPTHLIKTRGQQVTLRCSPKSGHDTVSWYQQALGQGPQFIFQYYEEEERQRGNFPDRFSGHQFPNYSSELNVNALLLGDSALYLCASSSVSYEQYFGPGTRLTVT.

The CDR3 sequence: CASSTLAGFPDTQYF. CDR3 DNA: TGTGCCAGCAGCACCCTAGCGGGATTCCCAGATACGCAGTATTTT. V is TRBV7-2 and J is TRBJ2-3, with 9 bases aligning to TRBD2. CDR3 length equals 15 residues. The junction had 7 bases not matched to a gene; V was cut back by 5 bases and J by 4 bases. Germline CDR1 and CDR2: SGHTA and FQGNSA. The full variable domain, with the rest looked up from reference TRBV7-2 and TRBJ2-3, is GAGVSQSPSNKVTEKGKDVELRCDPISGHTALYWYRQSLGQGLEFLIYFQGNSAPDKSGLPSDRFSAERTGGSVSTLTIQRTQQEDSAVYLCASSTLAGFPDTQYFGPGTRLTVL.

V and J are TRBV11-3 and TRBJ2-2, with D maybe TRBD2 (6 bases). CDR3 size: 14 residues. Germline V gene lookup returns CDR1 SGHNT and CDR2 YENEEA. V was pared by 5 bases and J by 1 base, with 8 bases between. The CDR3 loop reads CASSPGLNTGELFF. The CDR3 DNA reads as TGTGCCAGCAGCCCGGGACTGAACACCGGGGAGCTGTTTTTT.

The rearrangement links TRBV27 to TRBJ2-3; D may be TRBD1 or TRBD2 (5 bases each). This CDR3 contains 14 residues. V lost 0 bases, J lost 4 bases, and 8 bases lay in between. From germline, CDR1 is MNHEY and CDR2 SMNVEV (reference sequence). CDR3 nucleotides: TGTGCCAGCAGTTTATCGAGGGGTCCAGATACGCAGTATTTT. It is translated as CASSLSRGPDTQYF.

The chain uses TRBV7-9 and TRBJ1-2, with D unresolved. This CDR3 comprises 14 residues. V was trimmed by 5 bases and J by 4 bases, leaving 14 bases between them. The germline V gene has CDR1 SEHNR and CDR2 FQNEAQ (reference sequence). This chain's CDR3 is CASSPQRFTYGYTF. CDR3 sequence (DNA): TGTGCCAGCAGCCCTCAAAGATTCACCTATGGCTACACCTTC.